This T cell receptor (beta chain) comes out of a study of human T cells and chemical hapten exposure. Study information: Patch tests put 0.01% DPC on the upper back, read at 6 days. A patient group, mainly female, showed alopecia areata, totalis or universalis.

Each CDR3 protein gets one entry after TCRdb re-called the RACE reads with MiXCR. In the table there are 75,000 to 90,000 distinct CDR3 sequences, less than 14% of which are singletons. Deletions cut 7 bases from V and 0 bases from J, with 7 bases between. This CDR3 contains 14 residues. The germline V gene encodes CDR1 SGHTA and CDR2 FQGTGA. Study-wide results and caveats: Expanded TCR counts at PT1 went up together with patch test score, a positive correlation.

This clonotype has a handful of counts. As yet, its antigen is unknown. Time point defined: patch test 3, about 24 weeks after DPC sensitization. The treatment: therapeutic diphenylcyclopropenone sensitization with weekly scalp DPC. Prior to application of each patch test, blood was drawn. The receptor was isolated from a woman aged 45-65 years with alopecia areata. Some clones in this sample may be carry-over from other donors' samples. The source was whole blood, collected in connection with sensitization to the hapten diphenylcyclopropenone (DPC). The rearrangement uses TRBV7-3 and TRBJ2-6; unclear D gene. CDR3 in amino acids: CASTPSSGANVLTF. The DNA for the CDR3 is TGTGCCAGCACCCCAAGCTCTGGGGCCAACGTCCTGACTTTC.